One sample yielded the 30 T cell receptor beta chains listed below, sequenced in a study of T-cell memory formation after mild COVID-19. TCRdb used MiXCR to reprocess the 5' RACE reads, holding one entry per CDR3 protein. The table records about 150,000 distinct CDR3 sequences, 30% to 35% of them present only once. The source material was PBMCs or a T cell subset sorted from them (not recorded which). The receptors were gathered from an adult woman who had mild COVID-19 (a few samples of this study predate the infection). Cell type and time point are not known.

This clonotype was picked up a small number of times. V and J are TRBV7-9 and TRBJ2-5; D tentatively reads TRBD1 or TRBD2 (6 bases each). The CDR3 length is 16 residues. The V gene lost 6 bases and the J gene lost 2 bases, with 19 bases spanning the gap. Germline V lookup: CDR1 SEHNR, CDR2 FQNEAQ (reference sequence). DNA for the CDR3: TGTGCCAGCAGGTCGGGGGTAGGGGGTGGACAAGAGACCCAGTACTTC. It encodes CASRSGVGGGQETQYF.

The chain combines TRBV25-1 with TRBJ2-2; TRBD1 agrees at 9 bases. The J segment lost 5 bases and the V segment lost 6 bases, leaving 4 bases of the junction unmatched. Germline V lookup: CDR1 MGHDK, CDR2 SYGVNS. CDR3 length: 14 amino acids. CDR3 loop: CASRGQGLTGELFF. CDR3 in DNA: TGTGCCAGCAGGGGACAGGGTTTGACCGGGGAGCTGTTTTTT.

This sequence joins TRBV5-5 and TRBJ2-3; 12 bases align to TRBD2. V lost 4 bases and J lost 3; bases outside the gene matches: 12. The CDR3 runs to 18 residues. The germline gives CDR1 SGHKS, CDR2 YYEKEE (reference sequence). The chain's CDR3 is CASSPRLAGAWGTDTQYF. The CDR3 nucleotides are TGTGCCAGCAGCCCGAGACTAGCGGGGGCCTGGGGGACAGATACGCAGTATTTT.

This clonotype was found a few times. This rearrangement joins TRBV20-1 to TRBJ2-5; TRBD1 matches 10 bases. The germline V gene has CDR1 DFQATT and CDR2 SNEGSKA (reference sequence). With V trimmed by 1 base and J by 5 bases, 7 bases remained unmatched. The CDR3 loop spans 15 amino acids. CDR3 sequence: CSARGDRGQWETQYF. As DNA, the CDR3 is TGCAGTGCTAGAGGTGACAGGGGGCAATGGGAGACCCAGTACTTC.

This clonotype was picked up a small number of times. J is TRBJ2-7 and V is TRBV10-3; D call uncertain. Germline loops: CDR1 ENHRY, CDR2 SYGVKD. Deletions cut 4 bases from V and 3 bases from J, with 10 bases between. The CDR3 spans 13 residues. The CDR3 nucleotides read TGTGCCATCAGTGTTGAGAGAAACTACGAGCAGTACTTC. Its translation is CAISVERNYEQYF.

The sample holds a few counts of this clonotype. V and J are TRBV19 and TRBJ2-4, with D unresolved. CDR3 length equals 10 residues. Germline V CDR1 and CDR2: LNHDA, SQIVND (reference sequence). The V and J ends lost 7 bases and 15 bases respectively, with 13 bases between them. DNA of the CDR3: TGTGCCAGTAAGGCAATTTGGCTGTACTTC. Encoded protein: CASKAIWLYF.

The chain recombines TRBV2 with TRBJ2-6, with D uncertain. From germline, CDR1 is SNHLY and CDR2 FYNNEI. The CDR3 loop spans 8 amino acids. The ends were cut back, 9 bases at V and 13 bases at J, with 4 bases in the middle. The CDR3 region has the DNA TGTGCCAGTAATGTCCTGACTTTC. Translating it yields CASNVLTF.

The CDR3 DNA reads TGTGCCAGCAGCTTAGTGTCAACAAAGAACACCGGGGAGCTGTTTTTT. It is translated as CASSLVSTKNTGELFF. The genes are TRBV11-3 and TRBJ2-2; no reliable D call. Germline-derived CDR1 and CDR2 are SGHNT and YENEEA. CDR3 size: 16 residues. Trimming pared 1 base from V and 1 base from J, leaving 10 bases between.

This clonotype was counted a few times. The J gene is TRBJ1-6, the V gene TRBV6-1; D is perhaps TRBD1 (6 bases). Germline CDR1 MNHNS, CDR2 SASEGT. Trimming shortened V by 6 bases and J by 0 bases, and 15 bases separated the two germline ends. The CDR3 runs 17 residues. Written as DNA, the CDR3 is TGTGCCAGCAGAGGCGGTAAGGGGGGCTCCTATAATTCACCCCTCCACTTT. It translates to CASRGGKGGSYNSPLHF.

This clonotype was observed once. The chain carries TRBV4-1 and TRBJ2-7, with D unresolved. Per germline, CDR1 MGHRA and CDR2 YSYEKL. The ends were cut back, 0 bases at V and 3 bases at J, with 6 bases in the middle. This CDR3 has 13 amino acids. The CDR3 spells CASSQDNSYEQYF. CDR3 DNA: TGCGCCAGCAGCCAAGATAATAGCTACGAGCAGTACTTC.

The V and J genes are TRBV20-1 and TRBJ1-4; 7 positions agree with TRBD1. Germline CDR1 DFQATT, CDR2 SNEGSKA (reference sequence). V lost 0 bases to trimming and J lost 8 bases; unmatched junction nucleotides: 9. The CDR3 runs 15 residues. CDR3 in DNA: TGCAGTGCTAGAGATAATAGACAGGGAGGCGAAAAACTGTTTTTT. Protein sequence: CSARDNRQGGEKLFF.

The chain uses TRBV7-8 and TRBJ2-5; D gene unclear. The CDR3 spans 14 residues. Trimming pared 1 base from V and 2 bases from J, leaving 8 bases between. CDR1 is SGHVS, CDR2 FQNEAQ, per germline. The CDR3 spells CASSLGVVQETQYF. CDR3 DNA: TGTGCCAGCAGCTTAGGAGTGGTTCAAGAGACCCAGTACTTC.

The V and J genes are TRBV5-5 and TRBJ2-1, with 10 bases fitting TRBD2. The V and J ends lost 2 bases and 9 bases, in that order; junction bases with no gene match: 8. The CDR3 has 15 residues. Germline V gives CDR1 SGHKS, CDR2 YYEKEE (reference sequence). CDR3 nucleotide sequence: TGTGCCAGCAGCTTCGGGACTAGCGAAGTCACTGAGCAGTTCTTC. Its translation is CASSFGTSEVTEQFF.

The chain carries TRBV25-1 and TRBJ2-3, with D perhaps matching TRBD1 or TRBD2 (5 bases each). Germline-derived CDR1 and CDR2 are MGHDK and SYGVNS. Trimming left V 2 bases short and J 1 base short, with 10 bases between. The CDR3 extends over 15 amino acids. This CDR3 reads CASSEPGSGTDTQYF. CDR3 sequence (DNA): TGTGCCAGCAGTGAACCAGGGAGTGGCACAGATACGCAGTATTTT.

CDR3 nucleotide sequence: TGTGCCAGCAGCTTTGTTACAGATACGCAGTATTTT. Translation: CASSFVTDTQYF. The chain recombines TRBV5-6 with TRBJ2-3; no clear D gene. This CDR3 is built from 12 residues. V was shortened by 2 bases and J by 3 bases, with 4 bases between the two germline ends. Germline lookup yields CDR1 SGHDT and CDR2 YYEEEE. The full variable domain, its missing parts supplied by reference TRBV5-6 and TRBJ2-3, is DAGVTQSPTHLIKTRGQQVTLRCSPKSGHDTVSWYQQALGQGPQFIFQYYEEEERQRGNFPDRFSGHQFPNYSSELNVNALLLGDSALYLCASSFVTDTQYFGPGTRLTVL.

The chain uses TRBV12-3 or TRBV12-4 and TRBJ1-5, with D maybe TRBD1 (5 bases). V dropped 8 bases and J dropped 1 base, with 15 bases sitting between them. The CDR3 is 15 residues long. The CDR3 spells CASCPHRGSNQPQHF. CDR3 in DNA: TGTGCCAGCTGTCCACACCGGGGCAGCAATCAGCCCCAGCATTTT.

The V and J genes are TRBV20-1 and TRBJ2-3, with a tentative D call TRBD2 (6 bases). This CDR3 is built from 14 residues. Germline CDR1 and CDR2: DFQATT and SNEGSKA (reference sequence). Deletions cut 4 bases from V and 0 bases from J, with 11 bases between. The CDR3 loop reads CSAKRELSTDTQYF. In DNA, the CDR3 is TGCAGTGCTAAACGGGAGCTAAGCACAGATACGCAGTATTTT.

The chain couples TRBV15 to TRBJ1-4; D is perhaps TRBD1 (6 bases). Germline lookup yields CDR1 LNHNV and CDR2 YYDKDF (reference sequence). The CDR3 contains 14 residues. V was cut by 5 bases and J by 5 bases, with 12 bases left in between. The CDR3 loop reads CATSRGQGNEKLFF. The CDR3 coding sequence is TGTGCCACCAGCCGGGGGCAGGGAAATGAAAAACTGTTTTTT.

There are a few counts of this clonotype. This rearrangement joins TRBV12-3 or TRBV12-4 to TRBJ2-1; 11 nucleotides agree with TRBD2. After removal of 6 bases from V and 7 bases from J, the junction contained 5 bases not matched to a gene. The CDR3 sequence is 14 residues long. In DNA form, the CDR3 reads TGTGCCAGCAGGAAGACTAGCGGGGTGAATGAGCAGTTCTTC. Amino acids: CASRKTSGVNEQFF.

For this clonotype: Sequence at one end of the junction differs from germline and may be a read error. The rearrangement uses TRBV7-9 and TRBJ1-1; D uncertain. The CDR3 totals 9 residues. CDR1 is SEHNR and CDR2 is FQNEAQ in the germline V gene (reference sequence). CDR3 in DNA: TGTGCCAGCAGCTCCCCCCTCTCCTTT. This gives the protein CASSSPLSF.

The chain carries TRBV12-5 and TRBJ2-1; TRBD2 matches 12 bases. CDR3 length: 14 amino acids. Germline loops: CDR1 LGHNT, CDR2 FRNRAP. V shed 5 bases, J shed 12 bases, and the junction held 8 bases outside the gene matches. The CDR3 bases are TGTGCTAGTGGTGGGGGACTAGCGGGCTTAGGGCAGTTCTTC. This codes for CASGGGLAGLGQFF. Together with reference TRBV12-5 and TRBJ2-1, the CDR3 gives the full variable domain: DARVTQTPRHKVTEMGQEVTMRCQPILGHNTVFWYRQTMMQGLELLAYFRNRAPLDDSGMPKDRFSAEMPDATLATLKIQPSEPRDSAVYFCASGGGLAGLGQFFGPGTRLTVL.

In this sample, this clonotype turned up once. Here the CDR3 reads CASSHPQGGYTEAFF. The CDR3 DNA reads as TGTGCCAGCAGCCACCCCCAGGGGGGATATACTGAAGCTTTCTTT. The chain recombines TRBV3-1 with TRBJ1-1; TRBD1 matches 7 bases. CDR1 is LGHDT, CDR2 YNNKEL, per germline (reference sequence). This CDR3 region has 15 residues. J lost 5 bases, V lost 3 bases, and 9 bases had no gene match.

The CDR3 loop is CASSLSSGGGLFF. CDR3 in DNA: TGTGCCAGCAGCTTATCGAGCGGGGGCGGCCTGTTCTTC. The chain combines TRBV7-6 with TRBJ2-1, with 8 bases identical to TRBD2. The CDR3 has 13 amino acids. V gave up 2 bases and J gave up 15 bases; unmatched junction bases: 9. Germline CDR1 SGHVS, CDR2 FNYEAQ.

This clonotype has a count of ten or more. The chain employs TRBV6-4 and TRBJ2-3; TRBD2 matches 8 bases. The CDR3 loop spans 15 amino acids. CDR1 MRHNA and CDR2 SNTAGT come from the germline V gene. J lost 1 base, V lost 0 bases, and 0 bases had no gene match. The CDR3 here is CASSDSSGGTDTQYF. The CDR3 DNA reads TGTGCCAGCAGTGACTCTAGCGGGGGCACAGATACGCAGTATTTT.

This clonotype was found a few times. The chain has TRBV20-1 and TRBJ2-7; 7 bases agree with TRBD2. This CDR3 has 15 amino acids. Germline CDR1 is DFQATT and CDR2 is SNEGSKA (reference sequence). The ends lost 0 bases at V and 3 bases at J; junction bases unmatched: 8. The CDR3 DNA follows: TGCAGTGCTAGAGATCGCGCTAGCGGTATCTACGAGCAGTACTTC. Translation gives CSARDRASGIYEQYF.

The chain employs TRBV20-1 and TRBJ2-7; D is unclear. The CDR3 is 12 residues long. Per the germline V gene, CDR1 is DFQATT and CDR2 is SNEGSKA (reference sequence). The V end was cut by 7 bases, the J end by 4 bases, with 14 bases between. Here the CDR3 DNA reads TGCAGTGGAAAGGGTGTCAGATACGAGCAGTACTTC. Its translation is CSGKGVRYEQYF.

The chain is built from TRBV20-1 and TRBJ2-2; the D call may be TRBD1 or TRBD2 (5 bases each). V was trimmed by 5 bases and J by 5 bases, leaving 12 bases between them. CDR3 length: 13 amino acids. Per germline, CDR1 DFQATT and CDR2 SNEGSKA (reference sequence). CDR3 in amino acids: CSAGTRVTGELFF. CDR3 DNA sequence: TGCAGTGCTGGGACCCGAGTGACCGGGGAGCTGTTTTTT.

This clonotype was detected many times. This rearrangement joins TRBV12-3 or TRBV12-4 to TRBJ2-4, with a possible D match to TRBD2 (7 bases). V gave up 3 bases and J gave up 8 bases, with 14 bases separating them. The CDR3 is made up of 14 amino acids. The CDR3, as DNA: TGTGCCAGCAGTTTTAGGGGGGGCCTGGACATTCAGTACTTC. Translated: CASSFRGGLDIQYF.

This chain joins TRBV5-1 and TRBJ2-7; 11 nucleotides line up with TRBD2. The CDR3 is 17 residues long. V was clipped by 4 bases and J by 2 bases; unmatched bases: 11. The V gene's germline CDR1 is SGHRS and CDR2 YFSETQ. In nucleotides, the CDR3 is TGCGCCAGCAGCCTATCCGGGACTAGCGGATCACCCTACGAGCAGTACTTC. Amino acids: CASSLSGTSGSPYEQYF.

The CDR3 protein is CASSPEGYYGYTF. Here the CDR3 DNA reads TGTGCCAGCAGTCCGGAGGGGTACTATGGCTACACCTTC. This sequence joins TRBV12-3 or TRBV12-4 and TRBJ1-2, with a weak D call TRBD1 (5 bases). Between the trimmed V and J ends, which lost 5 bases and 3 bases, there was a span of 10 bases. CDR3 length: 13 residues.